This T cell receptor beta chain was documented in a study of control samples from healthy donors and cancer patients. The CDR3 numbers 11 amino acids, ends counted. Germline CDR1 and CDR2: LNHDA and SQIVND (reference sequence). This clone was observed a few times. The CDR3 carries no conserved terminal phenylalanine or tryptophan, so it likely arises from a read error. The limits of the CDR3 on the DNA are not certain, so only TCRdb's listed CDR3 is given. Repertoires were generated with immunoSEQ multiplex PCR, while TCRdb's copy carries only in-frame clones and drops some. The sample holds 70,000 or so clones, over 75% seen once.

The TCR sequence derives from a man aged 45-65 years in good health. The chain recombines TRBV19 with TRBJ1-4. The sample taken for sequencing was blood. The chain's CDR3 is CASSSFYRPRG.